Described below is a single T cell receptor (beta chain) sequence and its context. The CDR3 end falls 3 residues outside the read, so it is completed with the germline J gene. Using immunoSEQ multiplex PCR, the repertoire was profiled, and TCRdb retains in-frame clones only, with some absent. With about 26,000 clones in the sample, the ten largest clones hold around 3.5%. Trimming removed 3 bases at V and 5 bases at J, with 16 bases between. Germline V gene sequence: CDR1 SGHTA, CDR2 FQGTGA. The CDR3 runs 15 residues. This entry belongs to a study of T cells in women clearing cervical HPV infection. On the study more broadly: Case blood was drawn when the lesion was first found; control blood after infection became undetectable.

The sequence derives from a woman between 18 and 69 years old with a cervical HPV16 infection that either progressed to CIN3+ or cleared (not recorded which). The sample comprised blood buffy coat. J is TRBJ2-5 and V is TRBV7-3, with D perhaps matching TRBD2 (6 bases). CDR3 DNA (partial): TGTGCCAGCAGCTTGGGCGGGCGGGGAGGTGAGACC. This translates into CASSLGGRGGET. The full-length CDR3 reads as CASSLGGRGGETQYF. Using reference TRBV7-3 and TRBJ2-5 for the parts outside the CDR3, the full variable domain is GAGVSQTPSNKVTEKGKYVELRCDPISGHTALYWYRQSLGQGPEFLIYFQGTGAADDSGLPNDRFFAVRPEGSVSTLKIQRTERGDSAVYLCASSLGGRGGETQYFGPGTRLLVL.